Here is one T cell receptor beta chain with its context. Between the trimmed V and J ends, which lost 0 bases and 6 bases, there was a span of 13 bases. The CDR3 is made up of 15 amino acids. Germline CDR1 is LGHNA and CDR2 is YSLEER. The method was immunoSEQ multiplex PCR; TCRdb's version includes in-frame clones alone and lacks a portion of them. The sample lists about 38,000 clones, 91% occurring once. These data are taken from a study of T cell changes during pregnancy in multiple sclerosis. The source material was CD8+ T cells from peripheral blood mononuclear cells, sampled in the second trimester of pregnancy. The rearrangement uses TRBV4-3 and TRBJ2-3, with D maybe TRBD2 (7 bases). The sequence derives from a female donor with multiple sclerosis, enrolled in a pregnancy study. CDR3 loop: CASSQDRGGADTQYF. CDR3 DNA sequence: TGCGCCAGCAGCCAAGATAGAGGGGGGGCCGATACGCAGTATTTT.